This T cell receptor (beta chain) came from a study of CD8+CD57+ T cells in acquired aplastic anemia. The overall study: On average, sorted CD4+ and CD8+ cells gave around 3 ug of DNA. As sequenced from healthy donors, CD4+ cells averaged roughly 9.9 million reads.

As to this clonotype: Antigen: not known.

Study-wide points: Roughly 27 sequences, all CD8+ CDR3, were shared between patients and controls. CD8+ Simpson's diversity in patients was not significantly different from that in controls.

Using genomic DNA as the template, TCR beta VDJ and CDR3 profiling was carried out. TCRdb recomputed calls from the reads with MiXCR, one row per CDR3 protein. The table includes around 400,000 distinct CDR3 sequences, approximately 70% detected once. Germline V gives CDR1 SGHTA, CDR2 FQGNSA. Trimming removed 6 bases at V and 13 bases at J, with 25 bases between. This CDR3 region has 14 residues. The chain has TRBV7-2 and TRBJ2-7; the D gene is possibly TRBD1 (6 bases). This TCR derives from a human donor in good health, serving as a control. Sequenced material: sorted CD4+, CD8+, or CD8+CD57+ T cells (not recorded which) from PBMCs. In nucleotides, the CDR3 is TGTGCCAGCAGTCTAACACAGGGCCCCTCTGGGGCCTACTTC. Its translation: CASSLTQGPSGAYF.